The clone carrying this T cell receptor (beta chain) was observed at least ten times. Its target is unknown. The data were obtained in a study of T cells in Graves' hyperthyroidism and ophthalmopathy. Whole-study findings and limits: Through a model of 13 V-J features, ophthalmopathy was separated from stable hyperthyroidism. Most thyroid-expanded clonotypes above 0.001 were also found in blood.

Orbital computed tomography and thyroid ultrasound, together with serum TRAb and thyroxine and clinical symptoms, were used for diagnoses. RNA transcripts gave rise to amplified TCR beta CDR3 regions. In the first-round RT-PCR of the TCR CDR3, the HTBI primer set was used. TCRdb independently ran MiXCR on the multiplex PCR reads; one entry per CDR3 protein. This sample has 240,000 or so distinct CDR3 sequences, with about a sixth found just once. V was pared by 5 bases and J by 4 bases, with 12 bases of the junction left unmatched. In germline, CDR1 is MDHEN, CDR2 SYDVKM. The CDR3 length is 16 residues.

The sequenced sample consisted of blood. J is TRBJ2-5 and V is TRBV28; 8 positions agree with TRBD1. The receptor was isolated from a woman younger than 35 with Graves' ophthalmopathy. The CDR3: CASSGGGAGGRETQYF. In DNA, the CDR3 is TGTGCCAGCAGTGGGGGCGGGGCAGGGGGCAGAGAGACCCAGTACTTC. Based on the CDR3 plus reference TRBV28 and TRBJ2-5, the full variable domain is DVKVTQSSRYLVKRTGEKVFLECVQDMDHENMFWYRQDPGLGLRLIYFSYDVKMKEKGDIPEGYSVSREKKERFSLILESASTNQTSMYLCASSGGGAGGRETQYFGPGTRLLVL.